This T cell receptor (beta chain) was sequenced during a study of CD8 T cells in ankylosing spondylitis. Germline CDR1 and CDR2: SGHAT and FQNNGV. The CDR3 has 15 residues. V lost 1 base and J lost 4; bases outside the gene matches: 3. Libraries for TCR beta were made by quantitative 5'-RACE with molecular barcodes. MiXCR, run by TCRdb on the 5' RACE reads, gives a single entry per CDR3 protein. The sample holds hundreds of thousands of distinct CDR3 sequences, over 9.5% seen once. Findings and limits, study-wide: Existing reports had already noted some motif variants in reactive arthritis synovial fluid and blood. Matched synovial fluid from ankylosing spondylitis patients was reported to be enriched for disease-linked clones. Disease-linked clones were CD8+ and relatively rare in peripheral blood. Among TCR beta sequences, a motif of eight highly homologous variants appeared characteristic of ankylosing spondylitis blood.

This clonotype was counted at least ten times. Antigen: not known. This TCR was recovered from a male donor with ankylosing spondylitis. The sequencing input was blood, either unsorted or a sorted T cell fraction (not recorded which). The V and J genes are TRBV11-2 and TRBJ2-1, with TRBD1 matching over 8 bases. CDR3 bases: TGTGCCAGCAGCTTAGGACAGGGGAATTACAATGAGCAGTTCTTC. Translation gives CASSLGQGNYNEQFF.